The 13 T cell receptor beta chains in this list originate from one sample, sequenced in a study of T-cell reconstitution after alpha-beta-depleted transplantation in children. Unique molecular identifiers tagged the TCRbeta library. TCRdb processed the PCR reads anew with MiXCR; each CDR3 protein has one entry. The top ten hold around 0.76% of the sample, which has under 850,000 distinct CDR3 sequences, less than 15% seen once. This specimen was PBMCs, taken before TCRalphabeta/CD19-depleted stem cell transplant. These receptors all come from a girl aged 2-9 years with congenital amegakaryocytic thrombocytopenia, due to receive a stem cell transplant.

J is TRBJ2-7 and V is TRBV7-9, with 11 bases matching TRBD2. V was pared by 2 bases and J by 5 bases, with 8 bases of the junction left unmatched. Germline CDR1 reads SEHNR; CDR2 reads FQNEAQ (reference sequence). The CDR3 totals 16 residues. The CDR3 sequence: CASSLLIAGGGNEQYF. CDR3 DNA: TGTGCCAGCAGCTTACTCATAGCGGGAGGGGGGAACGAGCAGTACTTC. Using reference TRBV7-9 and TRBJ2-7 for the parts outside the CDR3, the full variable domain is DTGVSQNPRHKITKRGQNVTFRCDPISEHNRLYWYRQTLGQGPEFLTYFQNEAQLEKSRLLSDRFSAERPKGSFSTLEIQRTEQGDSAMYLCASSLLIAGGGNEQYFGPGTRLTVT.

The chain carries TRBV5-5 and TRBJ2-3; D gene unclear. Trimming removed 2 bases from V and 6 bases from J, with 10 bases in between. The CDR3 has 13 amino acids. The germline V gene encodes CDR1 SGHKS and CDR2 YYEKEE (reference sequence). CDR3 sequence reads: CASSFLIPDTQYF. For the CDR3, the DNA is TGTGCCAGCAGCTTCCTAATACCGGATACGCAGTATTTT.

CDR3 region: CASSLQLYEQYF. The CDR3 DNA follows: TGTGCCAGCAGTTTGCAGTTATACGAGCAGTACTTC. V and J are TRBV12-3 or TRBV12-4 and TRBJ2-7; D is undetermined. V lost 3 bases and J lost 4, with 7 bases in between. There are 12 residues in the CDR3.

V and J are TRBV20-1 and TRBJ2-1; D gene ambiguous. Germline values: CDR1 DFQATT, CDR2 SNEGSKA (reference sequence). The CDR3 length is 14 residues. Trimming removed 3 bases at V and 0 bases at J, with 9 bases between. The CDR3 region has the DNA TGCAGTGCTAGCCGGGTGGACTCCTACAATGAGCAGTTCTTC. Amino acids: CSASRVDSYNEQFF.

This clonotype was counted at least ten times. The chain uses TRBV3-1 and TRBJ2-7, with D unresolved. Trimming took off 1 base at V and 6 bases at J, with 7 bases between the two ends. Germline-derived CDR1 and CDR2 are LGHDT and YNNKEL (reference sequence). The CDR3 contains 12 residues. The CDR3 here is CASSQGPLEQYF. The CDR3 DNA reads TGTGCCAGCAGCCAAGGCCCGCTCGAGCAGTACTTC.

This rearrangement joins TRBV4-1 to TRBJ2-7; TRBD2 matches 8 bases. The length of the CDR3 is 16 residues. J gave up 0 bases and V 3 bases, and 7 bases lay outside the gene matches. The germline CDR1 and CDR2 sequences are MGHRA and YSYEKL. The CDR3 loop is CASSQDASGFSYEQYF. DNA of the CDR3: TGCGCCAGCAGCCAGGATGCTAGCGGGTTCTCCTACGAGCAGTACTTC.

Ten or more counts support this clonotype. The chain has TRBV5-1 and TRBJ2-7, with 11 bases fitting TRBD2. The CDR3 has 17 residues. After removal of 0 bases from V and 3 bases from J, the junction contained 8 bases not matched to a gene. Germline CDR1 reads SGHRS; CDR2 reads YFSETQ. CDR3 in DNA: TGCGCCAGCAGCTTGGGACTAGCGGGAAATTCGGGCTACGAGCAGTACTTC. As protein: CASSLGLAGNSGYEQYF.

A word on this clonotype: This may be a read error: a much more frequent sequence differs by one nucleotide. J is TRBJ1-4 and V is TRBV20-1; the D is unclear. Trimming pared 2 bases from V and 6 bases from J, leaving 1 base between. The CDR3 contains 10 residues. From germline, CDR1 is DFQATT and CDR2 SNEGSKA (reference sequence). CDR3 DNA sequence: TGCAGTGCTAGACATGAAAAACTGTTTTTT. It is translated as CSARHEKLFF.

This sequence joins TRBV5-1 and TRBJ2-6, with 7 bases that match TRBD1. Trimming cost V 0 bases and J 2 bases; bases outside gene matches: 5. Germline CDR1 SGHRS, CDR2 YFSETQ. CDR3 length: 17 amino acids. CDR3 region: CASSLEGARTGANVLTF. The CDR3 DNA follows: TGCGCCAGCAGCTTGGAGGGGGCCAGAACTGGGGCCAACGTCCTGACTTTC.

This clonotype showed up many times. V and J are TRBV29-1 and TRBJ1-1; D remains unclear. Germline CDR1 is SQVTM and CDR2 is ANQGSEA. This CDR3 is built from 8 residues. The V end lost 0 bases, the J end lost 11 bases, and 1 base lay between the germline ends. CDR3 DNA: TGCAGCGTTGAAGATGCTTTCTTT. The encoded protein is CSVEDAFF.

This clonotype appeared once. A single base separates this from a much larger clone, so it may be a read error. J is TRBJ1-2 and V is TRBV12-3 or TRBV12-4; D remains ambiguous. The CDR3 sequence is 15 residues long. In DNA, the CDR3 is TGTGCCATCAGTTTAGGACGAGGAACTAACTATGGCTACACCTTC. Translated, it gives CAISLGRGTNYGYTF.

This clonotype was counted ten times or more. V gene TRBV12-3 or TRBV12-4 combines with J gene TRBJ2-3, with D perhaps given as TRBD1 or TRBD2 (5 bases each). This CDR3 is 14 amino acids long. V was pared by 8 bases and J by 3 bases, with 15 bases between. The CDR3 protein is CASGTTLRTDTQYF. The CDR3 DNA follows: TGTGCCAGCGGGACCACCTTACGAACAGATACGCAGTATTTT.

This clonotype was seen many times. This sequence joins TRBV5-1 and TRBJ2-7, with 13 bases fitting TRBD2. Germline V CDR1 and CDR2: SGHRS, YFSETQ. V lost 4 bases to trimming and J lost 5 bases; unmatched junction nucleotides: 12. The CDR3 loop spans 17 amino acids. The CDR3 loop is CASSPPPGTSGIHEQYF. The CDR3, as DNA: TGCGCCAGCAGCCCGCCACCTGGGACTAGCGGGATCCACGAGCAGTACTTC.